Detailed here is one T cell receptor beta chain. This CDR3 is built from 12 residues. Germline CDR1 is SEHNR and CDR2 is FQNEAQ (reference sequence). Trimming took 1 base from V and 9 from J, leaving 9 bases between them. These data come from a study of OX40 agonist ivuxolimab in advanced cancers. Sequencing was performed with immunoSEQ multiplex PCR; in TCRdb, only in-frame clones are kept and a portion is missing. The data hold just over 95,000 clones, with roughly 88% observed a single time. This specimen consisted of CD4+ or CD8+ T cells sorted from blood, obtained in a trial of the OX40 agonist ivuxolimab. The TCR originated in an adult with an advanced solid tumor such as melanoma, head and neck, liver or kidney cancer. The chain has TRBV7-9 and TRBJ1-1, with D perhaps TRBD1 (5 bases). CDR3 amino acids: CASSLGGGKAFF. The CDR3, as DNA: TGTGCCAGCAGCTTAGGTGGGGGGAAAGCTTTCTTT.